The 31 T cell receptor beta chains below all came from one sample that was sequenced in a study of regulatory T cells in long-lasting Graves disease. Time point here: newly diagnosed GD, antithyroid drugs for less than 3 months. PBMCs were the source of the RNA used for TCR sequencing. Combining iRepertoire HTBI primers with Arm-PCR of CDR3 regions, the authors built TCR beta libraries. Using its own MiXCR run on the multiplex PCR reads, TCRdb lists one record per CDR3 protein. The table lists 350,000 to 550,000 distinct CDR3 sequences, 12% to 15% of them singletons. Separately, the same data were catalogued under a study of T cells in Graves' hyperthyroidism and ophthalmopathy.

The sample consisted of peripheral blood mononuclear cells (PBMCs), taken at new diagnosis, from a patient treated with antithyroid drugs. Receptor source: a woman between 50 and 59 years old with Graves disease.

This clonotype was found a few times. The chain employs TRBV6-6 and TRBJ2-7, with a possible D match to TRBD1 (5 bases). Per germline, CDR1 MNHNY and CDR2 SVGAGI (reference sequence). The CDR3 contains 13 residues. V gave up 0 bases and J gave up 6 bases, with 9 bases separating them. In DNA form, the CDR3 reads TGTGCCAGCAGTTACTCGAGTGACAGCGAGCAGTACTTC. This sequence encodes CASSYSSDSEQYF.

This clonotype came up once. The V gene is TRBV18, the J gene TRBJ2-5; 10 positions match TRBD1. Germline V lookup: CDR1 KGHSH, CDR2 LQKENI. Trimming cost V 3 bases and J 5 bases; bases outside gene matches: 6. The CDR3 runs 15 residues. The DNA of the CDR3 is TGTGCCAGCTCACCGGCCGGACAGGGGGTCGAGACCCAGTACTTC. Translated: CASSPAGQGVETQYF. The entire variable domain, with the rest obtained from reference TRBV18 and TRBJ2-5, is as follows: NAGVMQNPRHLVRRRGQEARLRCSPMKGHSHVYWYRQLPEEGLKFMVYLQKENIIDESGMPKERFSAEFPKEGPSILRIQQVVRGDSAAYFCASSPAGQGVETQYFGPGTRLLVL.

The V and J genes are TRBV10-3 and TRBJ2-7; D not certain. The V gene's germline CDR1 is ENHRY and CDR2 SYGVKD. With 0 bases removed from V and 0 bases from J, the gap between germline ends came to 15 bases. This CDR3 is built from 17 residues. CDR3 bases: TGTGCCATCAGTGAGTCGATGGTCCAGTCGAGCTCCTACGAGCAGTACTTC. Its translation: CAISESMVQSSSYEQYF.

This chain uses TRBV30 with TRBJ1-6; the D is unclear. Germline V gives CDR1 GTSNPN, CDR2 SVGIG (reference sequence). The CDR3 covers 17 residues. Trimming stripped 6 bases from V and 6 bases from J, with 24 bases between. The CDR3 spells CACKSMGSLLSNSPLHF. For the CDR3, the DNA is TGTGCCTGCAAGTCGATGGGCAGTCTTCTTAGTAATTCACCCCTCCACTTT.

This clonotype was counted ten times or more. The gene calls are TRBV14 and TRBJ2-5; 11 nucleotides match TRBD2. The CDR3 runs to 19 residues. V shed 0 bases and J 5 bases; nucleotides not matched to a gene: 14. Per germline, CDR1 SGHDN and CDR2 FVKESK. CDR3 DNA sequence: TGTGCCAGCAGCCAAGATGATTTCACTAGCGGGAGTGGAGTTGAGACCCAGTACTTC. This sequence encodes CASSQDDFTSGSGVETQYF.

In this sample, this clonotype turned up many times. The chain links TRBV6-1 to TRBJ1-5, with unresolved D. Germline V gives CDR1 MNHNS, CDR2 SASEGT. Trimming pared 6 bases from V and 5 bases from J, leaving 11 bases between. CDR3 length: 13 residues. The CDR3 here is CASSPDMDQPQHF. CDR3 nucleotide sequence: TGTGCCAGCAGCCCTGACATGGATCAGCCCCAGCATTTT.

In this sample, this clonotype turned up many times. V is TRBV7-9 and J is TRBJ1-2, with D possibly being TRBD1 (6 bases). Deletions cut 4 bases from V and 3 bases from J, with 15 bases between. The CDR3 is made up of 15 amino acids. Germline V gene data show CDR1 as SEHNR and CDR2 as FQNEAQ (reference sequence). CDR3 DNA sequence: TGTGCCAGCAGCTCGCTAGACAGGACTGACTATGGCTACACCTTC. This translates into CASSSLDRTDYGYTF.

This clonotype was counted between two and nine times. The chain carries TRBV12-3 or TRBV12-4 and TRBJ1-2; D call uncertain. This CDR3 is built from 13 residues. V was trimmed by 7 bases and J by 8 bases, leaving 17 bases between them. In DNA, the CDR3 is TGTGCCAGCACCGACGACGGGTGGTGGGGCTACACCTTC. Encoded protein: CASTDDGWWGYTF.

The V call is TRBV11-2, the J call TRBJ2-7; TRBD2 aligns across 11 bases. CDR1 is SGHAT, CDR2 FQNNGV, per germline. J gave up 0 bases and V 5 bases, and 6 bases lay outside the gene matches. This CDR3 has 16 residues. The CDR3 bases are TGTGCCAGCAGCCTTTTAGCGGGAGGGGGCTCCTACGAGCAGTACTTC. Encoded protein: CASSLLAGGGSYEQYF.

The chain has TRBV5-1 and TRBJ2-3; 11 bases align to TRBD1. The CDR3 spans 15 residues. Germline V gene lookup returns CDR1 SGHRS and CDR2 YFSETQ. The ends lost 2 bases at V and 3 bases at J; junction bases unmatched: 2. The CDR3 reads CASSFGTGGTDTQYF. The CDR3 region has the DNA TGCGCCAGCAGCTTCGGGACAGGGGGTACAGATACGCAGTATTTT.

In this sample, this clonotype turned up many times. The junction departs from germline at one end; a sequencing error may be responsible. The rearrangement links TRBV7-7 to TRBJ2-3, with 12 bases identical to TRBD2. The CDR3 is 16 amino acids. Per germline, CDR1 SSHAT and CDR2 FNYEAQ (reference sequence). CDR3 nucleotides: TGTGCTAGCAGCGCTGGGACTAGCGGGAGCACAGATACGCAGTATTTT. Translation: CASSAGTSGSTDTQYF.

In this sample, this clonotype turned up a few times. The genes are TRBV6-2 or TRBV6-3 and TRBJ2-3, with TRBD2 matching 12 bases. V lost 3 bases and J lost 4; bases outside the gene matches: 2. This CDR3 contains 15 residues. Germline V CDR1 and CDR2: MNHEY, SVGEGT. The chain's CDR3 is CASSYGTSGSDTQYF. In DNA form, the CDR3 reads TGTGCCAGCAGTTATGGGACTAGCGGGTCAGATACGCAGTATTTT.

This clonotype appeared many times. The J gene is TRBJ2-1, the V gene TRBV28; D possibly corresponds to TRBD2 (6 bases). V was pared by 6 bases and J by 1 base, with 13 bases between. Germline V gene data show CDR1 as MDHEN and CDR2 as SYDVKM. CDR3 length equals 15 residues. The CDR3 here is CASSPLARSYNEQFF. The CDR3 nucleotides read TGTGCCAGCAGCCCTCTAGCGCGATCCTACAATGAGCAGTTCTTC.

This sequence joins TRBV30 and TRBJ2-3; no reliable D call. Germline V lookup: CDR1 GTSNPN, CDR2 SVGIG (reference sequence). The CDR3 is made up of 14 amino acids. Deletions cut 0 bases from V and 0 bases from J, with 7 bases between. CDR3 in amino acids: CAWSVVWSTDTQYF. Here the CDR3 DNA reads TGTGCCTGGAGTGTAGTGTGGAGCACAGATACGCAGTATTTT.

This clonotype was counted between two and nine times. The chain links TRBV5-1 to TRBJ1-2; D is unclear. Trimming cost V 0 bases and J 7 bases, with 10 bases left between them. The CDR3 consists of 13 residues. The germline gives CDR1 SGHRS, CDR2 YFSETQ. CDR3 nucleotide sequence: TGCGCCAGCAGCTTGGGCCCTGAGGTTGGCTACACCTTC. This sequence encodes CASSLGPEVGYTF. Looking up the rest from reference TRBV5-1 and TRBJ1-2 gives the full variable domain: KAGVTQTPRYLIKTRGQQVTLSCSPISGHRSVSWYQQTPGQGLQFLFEYFSETQRNKGNFPGRFSGRQFSNSRSEMNVSTLELGDSALYLCASSLGPEVGYTFGSGTRLTVV.

In its sample, this clonotype was seen many times. The rearrangement uses TRBV24-1 and TRBJ1-3; 12 nucleotides match TRBD1. Per the germline V gene, CDR1 is KGHDR and CDR2 is SFDVKD. The CDR3 has 17 residues. After removal of 8 bases from V and 0 bases from J, the junction contained 7 bases not matched to a gene. The CDR3 sequence is CATKGDRGHDSGNTIYF. DNA of the CDR3: TGTGCCACCAAGGGGGACAGGGGGCATGACTCTGGAAACACCATATATTTT.

In this sample, this clonotype turned up many times. This sequence joins TRBV3-1 and TRBJ1-5; D remains ambiguous. V was trimmed by 2 bases and J by 5 bases, leaving 10 bases between them. Per the germline V gene, CDR1 is LGHDT and CDR2 is YNNKEL (reference sequence). CDR3 size: 14 residues. CDR3 bases: TGTGCCAGCAGCCAATACGCCGGGGATCAGCCCCAGCATTTT. As protein: CASSQYAGDQPQHF.

There are a few counts of this clonotype. The chain employs TRBV5-1 and TRBJ2-2; D unclear. CDR3 length: 16 residues. V shed 0 bases and J shed 0 bases, with 9 bases lying between them. Germline CDR1 is SGHRS and CDR2 is YFSETQ. CDR3 in DNA: TGCGCCAGCAGCTTGGTGGTCGACCCGAACACCGGGGAGCTGTTTTTT. The encoded protein is CASSLVVDPNTGELFF.

This clonotype was observed a handful of times. The rearrangement uses TRBV11-2 and TRBJ2-7, with 8 bases aligning to TRBD2. This CDR3 region has 15 residues. V shed 4 bases, J shed 2 bases, and the junction held 7 bases outside the gene matches. Germline lookup yields CDR1 SGHAT and CDR2 FQNNGV. For the CDR3, the DNA is TGTGCCAGCAGCTCCGGTCCGGGACTAGCCTACGAGCAGTACTTC. Amino acid sequence: CASSSGPGLAYEQYF.

The V call is TRBV12-3 or TRBV12-4, the J call TRBJ2-4; D gene unclear. Trimming cost V 4 bases and J 0 bases, with 10 bases left between them. The CDR3 covers 15 residues. The CDR3 sequence: CASSSIPLAKNIQYF. CDR3 in DNA: TGTGCCAGCAGTTCTATACCCCTAGCCAAAAACATTCAGTACTTC.

The table lists this clonotype with many counts. V gene TRBV11-2 combines with J gene TRBJ2-1; 7 positions match TRBD2. This CDR3 has 17 amino acids. Per germline, CDR1 SGHAT and CDR2 FQNNGV. Trimming at V came to 0 bases and at J to 4 bases, leaving 9 bases not matched to a gene. CDR3 sequence: CASSLDSWLAAYNEQFF. The CDR3 nucleotides read TGTGCCAGCAGCTTAGATAGTTGGCTAGCGGCTTACAATGAGCAGTTCTTC.

This clonotype was seen only a few times. This rearrangement joins TRBV28 to TRBJ1-6; D remains ambiguous. V was clipped by 6 bases and J by 10 bases, with 13 bases between them. The CDR3 totals 13 residues. Germline CDR1 is MDHEN and CDR2 is SYDVKM. The CDR3 loop is CASRQREGSPLHF. The DNA for the CDR3 is TGTGCCAGCAGACAACGGGAAGGATCACCCCTCCACTTT.

This clonotype was seen ten or more times. The J gene is TRBJ1-1, the V gene TRBV5-4; D gene ambiguous. This CDR3 contains 15 residues. The germline V and J ends were trimmed by 1 base and 0 bases, with 10 bases remaining between them. Germline V CDR1 and CDR2: SGHNT, YYREEE (reference sequence). The CDR3 DNA is TGTGCCAGCAGCTTGCCAGGAATTATGAACACTGAAGCTTTCTTT. Its protein is CASSLPGIMNTEAFF.

This clonotype has ten or more counts. The genes are TRBV6-2 or TRBV6-3 and TRBJ1-2, with a tentative D call TRBD1 (5 bases). This CDR3 has 13 amino acids. Germline V lookup: CDR1 MNHEY, CDR2 SVGEGT. V was trimmed by 7 bases and J by 5 bases, leaving 14 bases between them. CDR3 amino acids: CASIIGGVYGYTF. The DNA for the CDR3 is TGTGCCAGCATTATCGGAGGGGTTTATGGCTACACCTTC.

J is TRBJ2-1 and V is TRBV6-5; 9 bases match TRBD1. CDR1 MNHEY and CDR2 SVGAGI come from the germline V gene. V lost 2 bases and J lost 8; bases outside the gene matches: 4. This CDR3 has 14 amino acids. The CDR3 region is CASSYAQGAYEQFF. The CDR3 DNA reads as TGTGCCAGCAGTTACGCACAGGGGGCCTATGAGCAGTTCTTC.

This clonotype was recorded at least ten times. The chain carries TRBV15 and TRBJ1-4; TRBD1 agrees at 9 bases. The CDR3 has 15 amino acids. Germline CDR1 LNHNV, CDR2 YYDKDF (reference sequence). V shed 2 bases and J 8 bases; nucleotides not matched to a gene: 6. The DNA of the CDR3 is TGTGCCACCAGCAGACCCGGGACAGGGCGGGAAAAACTGTTTTTT. It specifies CATSRPGTGREKLFF.

This clonotype came up many times. The chain joins TRBV20-1 to TRBJ2-7; 9 bases are shared with TRBD1. The germline gives CDR1 DFQATT, CDR2 SNEGSKA (reference sequence). This CDR3 contains 15 residues. V shed 3 bases and J 2 bases; nucleotides not matched to a gene: 8. The CDR3 nucleotides read TGCAGTGCTAGCCCTTGGACAGGGGATGCCTACGAGCAGTACTTC. Its protein is CSASPWTGDAYEQYF.

This clonotype was recorded a few times. This chain joins TRBV13 and TRBJ2-1, with 10 positions matching TRBD1. The V segment lost 4 bases and the J segment 4 bases; nucleotides outside the gene matches: 4. This CDR3 is 15 amino acids long. Germline lookup yields CDR1 PRHDT and CDR2 FYEKMQ (reference sequence). Written as DNA, the CDR3 is TGTGCCAGCAGCTCCGGACAGGGGGGATACAATGAGCAGTTCTTC. It specifies CASSSGQGGYNEQFF.

V gene TRBV6-1 combines with J gene TRBJ2-7; D remains ambiguous. CDR3 length equals 13 residues. V was pared by 6 bases and J by 6 bases, with 15 bases between. Per germline, CDR1 MNHNS and CDR2 SASEGT. The CDR3 reads CASRPQWRFEQYF. For the CDR3, the DNA is TGTGCCAGCAGACCACAATGGCGGTTCGAGCAGTACTTC.

In this sample, this clonotype turned up many times. The chain couples TRBV18 to TRBJ2-1; D remains ambiguous. CDR1 is KGHSH and CDR2 is LQKENI in the germline V gene. Between the trimmed V and J ends, which lost 0 bases and 7 bases, there was a span of 13 bases. There are 15 residues in the CDR3. The CDR3 loop reads CASSPPGLGWNEQFF. The CDR3 DNA sequence: TGTGCCAGCTCACCACCGGGCCTAGGATGGAATGAGCAGTTCTTC.

Ten or more counts support this clonotype. V gene TRBV28 combines with J gene TRBJ2-3, with D possibly matching TRBD1 (5 bases). CDR1 and CDR2 from the germline V gene are MDHEN and SYDVKM. The V end lost 3 bases, the J end lost 4 bases, and 11 bases lay between the germline ends. The CDR3 is 14 amino acids. The CDR3 DNA reads as TGTGCCAGCAGTTTTTTAGGACAATCAGATACGCAGTATTTT. This encodes CASSFLGQSDTQYF.